This T cell receptor (beta chain) is drawn from a study of a mutant IDH1 vaccine in newly diagnosed glioma (dated by TCRdb to the early 2020s). A note on the overall study: Vaccination started 4-6 weeks after radiotherapy alone, or was given together with temozolomide cycles in the groups whose treatment included chemotherapy. Visit V12 was the week-35 safety follow-up and visit V13 was the week-47 end of study. Peripheral blood was drawn at six visits: V03 (baseline), V05, V07, V10, V12 and V13. Of the roughly 30 treated patients, approximately 62% were male and about 38% were female, and the mean age was around 40 years. Before enrollment, patients had received standard therapy of radiotherapy alone, temozolomide alone, or radiochemotherapy with temozolomide; most received the combination. Longitudinal TCRB deep sequencing was performed for around 23 treated patients wherever samples were available for exploratory analyses. Results and caveats for the whole study, not just this receptor: According to the authors, sample limitations meant that analyses of patient blood samples could not be reproduced. Immune responses induced by the vaccine were seen in around 93% of patients across multiple MHC alleles. Pseudoprogression seemed to be unrelated to changes in the top peripheral T cell clonotypes found by TCRB sequencing. PBMC samples for TCRB deep sequencing were selected based on availability.

The label giving this sample's time point can be read as: week 35, safety follow-up. A 20-mer mutant IDH1 peptide at 300 micrograms in Montanide made up each vaccine dose, which was injected subcutaneously together with topical imiquimod. Patients were given eight vaccinations, in weeks 1, 3, 5, 7, 11, 15, 19 and 23, which matched visits V03 through V10. The donors had newly diagnosed IDH1-mutant astrocytomas of WHO grade 3 or 4 that showed loss of nuclear ATRX. The samples were drawn from NOA16, a multicentre, single-arm, open-label phase I trial in Germany that tested a mutant IDH1 peptide vaccine in humans for the first time. Genomic DNA for TCRB sequencing was extracted from EDTA blood using the DNeasy Blood and Tissue Kit. The library was generated by the immunoSEQ multiplex PCR assay. Rearranged TCR beta chain sequences were amplified using the hsTCRB Kit according to the manufacturer's protocol. TCRB libraries were sequenced on an Illumina MiSeq. Processing in the source paper ran as follows. The kit vendor's proprietary platform handled demultiplexing, trimming and gene mapping. TCRdb took this table from immuneACCESS and kept in-frame rearrangements with V and J called. Such tables lack part of the clones; where checked against another copy, unresolved V genes explain under half of the gap, and the rest is unexplained. Clonal size and the V and J genes are those of that table, whereas D and trimming came from the DNA. This sample lists about 27,000 clones; about 76% were detected once. The ten largest make up approximately 8% of the sample.

Only a few counts were recorded for this clone. Its antigen is unknown. No much larger clonotype is one base removed from it; base qualities were not supplied. Including cysteine and phenylalanine, the CDR3 has 15 amino acids. The DNA shown is the 45-base CDR3, in frame from base 1. Reading the germline V gene gives CDR1 MDHEN and CDR2 SYDVKM. V and J are truncated by 5 bases and 3 bases respectively, leaving an intervening sequence of 17 bases. This material consisted of PBMCs, taken from a glioma patient whose treatment included an IDH1 peptide vaccine. The sequence joins TRBV28 to TRBJ2-7, with the D call perhaps TRBD1 or TRBD2, as 7 bases match in each case. The clonotype was recovered from a man between 45 and 60 years old with glioma. The CDR3 protein is CASSPRGGSIYEQYF. DNA sequence: TGTGCCAGCAGTCCCAGGGGGGGTTCCATCTACGAGCAGTACTTC.